This is a list of T cell receptor beta chains from one sample in a study of blood T cells in healthy people across ages. TCRdb called the 5' RACE reads again in MiXCR, with one record for every CDR3 protein. In the table there are more than 800,000 distinct CDR3 sequences, about 30% of which are singletons. Sequenced: blood. The receptors here all came from a woman older than 75 in good health. Both conserved end residues are part of each CDR3. A row's size may be missing; if present it is once, few, many or a size class.

v_gene: TRBV7-9
abundance: .
CDR3aa: CASSERQDLTF

v_gene: TRBV6-5
abundance: many
CDR3aa: CASRRGEQFF

v_gene: TRBV28
abundance: .
CDR3aa: CASRPRRVESHKQFF

v_gene: TRBV5-1
abundance: many
CDR3aa: CASSWSDSTDTQYF

v_gene: TRBV6-2/TRBV6-3
abundance: .
CDR3aa: CASRADRPSCYGYTF

v_gene: TRBV20-1
abundance: few
CDR3aa: CSAIRAGFLADGYTF

v_gene: TRBV11-2
abundance: many
CDR3aa: CASTKGYGSRGANVLTF

v_gene: TRBV5-1
abundance: .
CDR3aa: CASSSAGQSNTEAFF

v_gene: TRBV7-9
abundance: .
CDR3aa: CASSFQSGQLSYNSPLHF

v_gene: TRBV20-1
abundance: many
CDR3aa: CSASDSGQGYGYTF

v_gene: TRBV12-3/TRBV12-4
abundance: many
CDR3aa: CASSPFKGATQYF

v_gene: TRBV6-2/TRBV6-3
abundance: .
CDR3aa: CASSYRAEAFF

v_gene: TRBV24-1
abundance: many
CDR3aa: CATSTAGRNEQFF

v_gene: TRBV3-1
abundance: many
CDR3aa: CASSTLDRGDGYTF

v_gene: TRBV20-1
abundance: .
CDR3aa: CSATPGLNTGELFF

v_gene: TRBV5-1
abundance: many
CDR3aa: CASSTGGDDYGYTF

v_gene: TRBV7-2
abundance: many
CDR3aa: CASSLPGQSYNEQFF

v_gene: TRBV18
abundance: many
CDR3aa: CASSPWRGDYNEQFF

v_gene: TRBV20-1
abundance: .
CDR3aa: CSAAPGQGYEQYF

v_gene: TRBV6-1
abundance: few
CDR3aa: CASSRRPTGPGTDTQYF

v_gene: TRBV5-1
abundance: many
CDR3aa: CASSLGGKLYGYTF

v_gene: TRBV6-1
abundance: .
CDR3aa: CASSDPAQETQYF

v_gene: TRBV5-1
abundance: .
CDR3aa: CASSFPQEAPNTGELFF

v_gene: TRBV12-3/TRBV12-4
abundance: few
CDR3aa: CASSFDPRRRGYTF

v_gene: TRBV20-1
abundance: many
CDR3aa: CSARVASGVFNSYNEQFF

v_gene: TRBV12-3/TRBV12-4
abundance: many
CDR3aa: CASSSRTGNMNTEAFF

v_gene: TRBV2
abundance: many
CDR3aa: CASSDRGGVGETQYF

v_gene: TRBV7-2
abundance: few
CDR3aa: CASSPRSGSSYEQYF

v_gene: TRBV10-3
abundance: few
CDR3aa: CAIGQVASGNTIYF

v_gene: TRBV6-1
abundance: .
CDR3aa: CASKEGTGENQPQHF

v_gene: TRBV9
abundance: few
CDR3aa: CASSPPPGGAVETQYF

v_gene: TRBV6-5
abundance: many
CDR3aa: CASSRRQYQETQYF

v_gene: TRBV11-2
abundance: many
CDR3aa: CASSPLGLAGGTGANVLTF

v_gene: TRBV6-2/TRBV6-3
abundance: few
CDR3aa: CASSYSPGQLNTEAFF

v_gene: TRBV7-6
abundance: many
CDR3aa: CASSPTRTPTNYGYTF

v_gene: TRBV4-3
abundance: many
CDR3aa: CASSQGQPLRLSTDTQYF

v_gene: TRBV20-1
abundance: .
CDR3aa: CSARSGGGETQYF

v_gene: TRBV14
abundance: few
CDR3aa: CASSQMGRGYTDTQYF

v_gene: TRBV19
abundance: .
CDR3aa: CASISTARGGYTF

v_gene: TRBV30
abundance: .
CDR3aa: CAWSVTRTSGTQETQYF